Sequencing of this T cell receptor beta chain was carried out in a study of blood T cell repertoires in COVID-19. At the level of the study: The United States, Italy and Spain supplied acute and convalescent COVID-19 samples.

CDR3 size: 15 residues. V shed 6 bases, J shed 8 bases, and the junction held 12 bases outside the gene matches. The germline gives CDR1 LNHDA, CDR2 SQIVND (reference sequence). Original methodology: Nucleated cell counts were estimated from reference gene primer amplification. Profiling relied on immunoSEQ multiplex PCR, and the TCRdb table lists in-frame clones only, not all of them. V, J and clone size were drawn from that table, and D and trimming were deduced from the DNA. Of about 350,000 clones in the sample, roughly 87% were seen once. Ages ranged from about 18 to 89 years, with residence in about two dozen US areas. For recovered donors of Cohort 3, there were two negative PCRs, clearance, or symptom resolution.

The V call is TRBV19, the J call TRBJ1-4; 7 positions match TRBD1. The specimen sequenced was PBMCs or T cells enriched from blood (not recorded which). This TCR derives from a woman aged 25 to 39 who had recovered from COVID-19. This CDR3 is CASSLNRGRREKLFF. The DNA of the CDR3 is TGTGCCAGTAGCCTAAACAGGGGTCGGAGGGAAAAACTGTTTTTT.